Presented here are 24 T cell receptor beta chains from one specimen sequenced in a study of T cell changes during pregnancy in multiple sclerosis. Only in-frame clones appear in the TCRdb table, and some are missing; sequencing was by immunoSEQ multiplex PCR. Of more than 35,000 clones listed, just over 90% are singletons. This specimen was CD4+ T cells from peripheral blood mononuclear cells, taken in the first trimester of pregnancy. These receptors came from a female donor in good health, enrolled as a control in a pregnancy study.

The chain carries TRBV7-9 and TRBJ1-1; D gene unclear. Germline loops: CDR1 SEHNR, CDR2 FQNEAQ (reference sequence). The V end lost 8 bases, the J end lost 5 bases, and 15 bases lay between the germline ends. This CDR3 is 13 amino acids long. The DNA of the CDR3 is TGTGCCAGCGGCTCTCAAGGGAGGACTGAAGCTTTCTTT. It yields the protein CASGSQGRTEAFF.

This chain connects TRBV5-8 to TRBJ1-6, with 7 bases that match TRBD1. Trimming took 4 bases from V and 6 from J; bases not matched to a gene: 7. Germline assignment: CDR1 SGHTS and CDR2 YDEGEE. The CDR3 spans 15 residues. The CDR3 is CASSLSGTANSPLHF. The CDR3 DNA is TGTGCCAGCAGCCTTTCCGGGACAGCTAATTCACCCCTCCACTTT.

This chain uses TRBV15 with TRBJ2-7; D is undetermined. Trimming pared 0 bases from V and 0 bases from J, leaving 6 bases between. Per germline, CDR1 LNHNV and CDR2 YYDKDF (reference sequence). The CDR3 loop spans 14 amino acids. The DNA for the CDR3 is TGTGCCACCAGCAGAGATCAACTCTCCTACGAGCAGTACTTC. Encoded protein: CATSRDQLSYEQYF. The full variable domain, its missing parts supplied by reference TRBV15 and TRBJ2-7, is DAMVIQNPRYQVTQFGKPVTLSCSQTLNHNVMYWYQQKSSQAPKLLFHYYDKDFNNEADTPDNFQSRRPNTSFCFLDIRSPGLGDTAMYLCATSRDQLSYEQYFGPGTRLTVT.

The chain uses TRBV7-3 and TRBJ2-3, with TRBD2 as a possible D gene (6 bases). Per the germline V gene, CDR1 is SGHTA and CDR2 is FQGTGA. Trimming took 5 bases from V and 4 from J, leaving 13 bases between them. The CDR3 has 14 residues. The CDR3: CASSPRPGADTQYF. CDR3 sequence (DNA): TGTGCCAGCAGCCCCCGACCGGGGGCAGATACGCAGTATTTT.

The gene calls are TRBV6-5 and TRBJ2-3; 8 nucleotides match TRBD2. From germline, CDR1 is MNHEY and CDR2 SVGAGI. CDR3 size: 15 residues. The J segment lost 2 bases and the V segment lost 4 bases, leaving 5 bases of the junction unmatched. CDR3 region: CASSWRGAHTDTQYF. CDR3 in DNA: TGTGCCAGCAGTTGGCGGGGGGCCCACACAGATACGCAGTATTTT.

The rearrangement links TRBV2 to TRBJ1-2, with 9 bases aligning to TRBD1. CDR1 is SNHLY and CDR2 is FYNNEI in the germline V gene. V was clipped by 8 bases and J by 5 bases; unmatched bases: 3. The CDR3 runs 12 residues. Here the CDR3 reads CASGTGPYGYTF. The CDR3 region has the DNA TGTGCCAGCGGGACAGGGCCTTATGGCTACACCTTC.

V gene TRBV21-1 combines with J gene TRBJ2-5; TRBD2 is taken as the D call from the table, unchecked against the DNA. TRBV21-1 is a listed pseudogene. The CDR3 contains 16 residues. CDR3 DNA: TGTGCCAGCAGCAAAGTCCGAGATTGTCACCAAGAGACCCAGTACTTC. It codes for CASSKVRDCHQETQYF.

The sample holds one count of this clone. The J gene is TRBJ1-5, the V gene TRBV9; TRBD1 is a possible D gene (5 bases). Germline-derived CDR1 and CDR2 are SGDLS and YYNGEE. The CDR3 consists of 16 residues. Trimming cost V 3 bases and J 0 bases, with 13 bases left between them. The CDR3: CASSGGGRISNQPQHF. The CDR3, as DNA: TGTGCCAGCAGCGGGGGGGGGAGGATTAGCAATCAGCCCCAGCATTTT.

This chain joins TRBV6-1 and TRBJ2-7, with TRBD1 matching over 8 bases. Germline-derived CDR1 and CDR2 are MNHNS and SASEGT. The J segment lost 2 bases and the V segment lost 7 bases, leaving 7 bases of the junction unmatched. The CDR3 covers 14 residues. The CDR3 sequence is CASTFGTGTYEQYF. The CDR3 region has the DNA TGTGCCAGCACATTCGGGACAGGCACCTACGAGCAGTACTTC.

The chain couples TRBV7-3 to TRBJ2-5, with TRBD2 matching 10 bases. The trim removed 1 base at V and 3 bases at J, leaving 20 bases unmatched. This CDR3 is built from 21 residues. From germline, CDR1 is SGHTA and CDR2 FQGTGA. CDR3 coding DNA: TGTGCCAGCAGCTTAAGACCGTCTCCCTCTCGGGGCCTAGCGGGGGAAGAGACCCAGTACTTC. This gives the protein CASSLRPSPSRGLAGEETQYF.

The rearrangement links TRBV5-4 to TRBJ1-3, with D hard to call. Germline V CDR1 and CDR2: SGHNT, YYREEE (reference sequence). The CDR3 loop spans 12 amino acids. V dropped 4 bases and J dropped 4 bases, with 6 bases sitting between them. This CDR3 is CASSDIGNTIYF. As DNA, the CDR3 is TGTGCCAGCAGCGACATCGGAAACACCATATATTTT.

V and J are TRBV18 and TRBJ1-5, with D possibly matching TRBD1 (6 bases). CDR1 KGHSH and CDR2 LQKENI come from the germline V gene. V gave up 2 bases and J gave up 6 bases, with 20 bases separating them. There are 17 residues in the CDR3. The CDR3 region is CASSPFGRDTKGQPQHF. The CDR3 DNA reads TGTGCCAGCTCACCATTTGGACGGGACACAAAAGGTCAGCCCCAGCATTTT.

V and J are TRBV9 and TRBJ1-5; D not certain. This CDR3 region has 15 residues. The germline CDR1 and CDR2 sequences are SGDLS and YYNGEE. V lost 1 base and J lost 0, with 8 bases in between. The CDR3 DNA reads TGTGCCAGCAGCGTAAGCGGTGATAGCAATCAGCCCCAGCATTTT. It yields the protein CASSVSGDSNQPQHF. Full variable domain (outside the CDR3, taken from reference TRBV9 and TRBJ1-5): DSGVTQTPKHLITATGQRVTLRCSPRSGDLSVYWYQQSLDQGLQFLIQYYNGEERAKGNILERFSAQQFPDLHSELNLSSLELGDSALYFCASSVSGDSNQPQHFGDGTRLSIL.

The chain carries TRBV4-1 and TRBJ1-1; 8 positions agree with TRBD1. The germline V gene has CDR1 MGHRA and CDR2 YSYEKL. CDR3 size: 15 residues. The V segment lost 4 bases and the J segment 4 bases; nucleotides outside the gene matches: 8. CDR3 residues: CASSLGQGGATEAFF. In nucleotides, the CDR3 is TGCGCCAGCAGCCTAGGACAGGGAGGGGCCACTGAAGCTTTCTTT.

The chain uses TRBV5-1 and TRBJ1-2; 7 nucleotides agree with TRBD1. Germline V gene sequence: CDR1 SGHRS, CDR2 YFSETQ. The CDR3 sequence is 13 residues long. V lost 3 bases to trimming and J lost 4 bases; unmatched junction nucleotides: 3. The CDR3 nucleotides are TGCGCCAGCAGCTCGGGACAGATCTATGGCTACACCTTC. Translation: CASSSGQIYGYTF.

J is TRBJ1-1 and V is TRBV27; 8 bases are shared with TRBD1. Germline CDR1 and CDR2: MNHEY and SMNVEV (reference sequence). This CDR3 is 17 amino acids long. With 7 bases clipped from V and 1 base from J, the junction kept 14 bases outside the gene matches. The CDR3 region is CASTPRTGWGGNTEAFF. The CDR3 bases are TGTGCCAGCACCCCGCGGACAGGGTGGGGAGGGAACACTGAAGCTTTCTTT.

The CDR3 reads CASSFLGANQPQHF. CDR3 in DNA: TGTGCCAGCAGTTTTTTGGGAGCCAATCAGCCCCAGCATTTT. The J gene is TRBJ1-5, the V gene TRBV27; no firm D call. This CDR3 is built from 14 residues. CDR1 and CDR2 from the germline V gene are MNHEY and SMNVEV (reference sequence). The ends were cut back, 3 bases at V and 3 bases at J, with 9 bases in the middle.

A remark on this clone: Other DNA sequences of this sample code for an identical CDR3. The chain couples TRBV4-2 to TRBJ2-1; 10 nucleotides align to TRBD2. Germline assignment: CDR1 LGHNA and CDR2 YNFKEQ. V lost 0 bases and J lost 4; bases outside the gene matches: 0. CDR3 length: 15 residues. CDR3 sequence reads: CASSQDSGGYNEQFF. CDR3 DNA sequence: TGTGCCAGCAGCCAAGATAGCGGGGGGTACAATGAGCAGTTCTTC.

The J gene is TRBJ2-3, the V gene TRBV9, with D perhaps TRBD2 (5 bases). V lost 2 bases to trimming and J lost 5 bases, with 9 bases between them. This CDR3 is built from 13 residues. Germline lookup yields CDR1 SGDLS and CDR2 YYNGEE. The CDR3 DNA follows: TGTGCCAGCAGCGTCGGAGGAGTAGATACGCAGTATTTT. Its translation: CASSVGGVDTQYF.

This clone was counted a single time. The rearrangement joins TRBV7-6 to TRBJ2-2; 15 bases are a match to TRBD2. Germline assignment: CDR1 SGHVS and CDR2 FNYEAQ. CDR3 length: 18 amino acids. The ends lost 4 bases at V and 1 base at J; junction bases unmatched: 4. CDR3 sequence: CASSSGLAGGQNTGELFF. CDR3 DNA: TGTGCCAGCAGCTCAGGACTAGCGGGGGGGCAGAACACCGGGGAGCTGTTTTTT.

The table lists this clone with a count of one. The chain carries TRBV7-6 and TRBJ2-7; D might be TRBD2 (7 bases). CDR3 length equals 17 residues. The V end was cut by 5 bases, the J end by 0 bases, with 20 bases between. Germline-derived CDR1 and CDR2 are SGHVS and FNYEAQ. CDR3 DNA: TGTGCCAGCAGCCCCCTCGGCGGGGGCTGGAGCTCCTACGAGCAGTACTTC. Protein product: CASSPLGGGWSSYEQYF.

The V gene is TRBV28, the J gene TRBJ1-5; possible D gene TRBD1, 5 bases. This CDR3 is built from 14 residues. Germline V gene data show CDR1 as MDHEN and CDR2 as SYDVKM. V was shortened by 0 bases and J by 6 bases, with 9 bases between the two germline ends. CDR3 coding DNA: TGTGCCAGCAGTTTATGGCAGGGATCTCAGCCCCAGCATTTT. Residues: CASSLWQGSQPQHF.

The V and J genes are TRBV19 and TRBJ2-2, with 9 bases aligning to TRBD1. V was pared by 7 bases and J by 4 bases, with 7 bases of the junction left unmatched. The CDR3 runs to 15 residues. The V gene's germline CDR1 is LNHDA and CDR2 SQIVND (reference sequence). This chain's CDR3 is CASKVGTGSTGELFF. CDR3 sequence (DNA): TGTGCCAGTAAGGTCGGGACAGGGAGCACCGGGGAGCTGTTTTTT.

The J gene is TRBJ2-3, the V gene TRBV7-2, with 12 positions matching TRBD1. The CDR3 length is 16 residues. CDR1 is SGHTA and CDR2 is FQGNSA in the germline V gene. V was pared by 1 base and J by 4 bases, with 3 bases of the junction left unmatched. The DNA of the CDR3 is TGTGCCAGCAGCTTAGTAGGGACAGGGGGCGCAGATACGCAGTATTTT. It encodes CASSLVGTGGADTQYF.